This entry concerns a single TCR beta chain. The antigen remains undetermined. The CDR3 sequence is 15 residues long. The record originates from a study of T cells expressing NK-cell markers. Whole-study findings and limits: About 1.0-8% of CD8+ T cells in about six donors belonged to dominant NKG2C+ clonotypes.

From its re-call of the 5' RACE reads, TCRdb lists each CDR3 protein once, without DNA. This sample's table has roughly 450,000 distinct CDR3 sequences. The TCR originated in a woman between 45 and 65 years old in good health. The chain uses TRBV12-3 or TRBV12-4 and TRBJ2-3; TCRdb picks TRBD2, but there is no DNA to check that call. Sequencing used blood T cells: a sorted CD56 or NKG2C T cell subset, CD4+ or CD8+ T cells, or bulk PBMC T cells (not recorded which). This chain's CDR3 is CASSRLAGDSDTQYF.